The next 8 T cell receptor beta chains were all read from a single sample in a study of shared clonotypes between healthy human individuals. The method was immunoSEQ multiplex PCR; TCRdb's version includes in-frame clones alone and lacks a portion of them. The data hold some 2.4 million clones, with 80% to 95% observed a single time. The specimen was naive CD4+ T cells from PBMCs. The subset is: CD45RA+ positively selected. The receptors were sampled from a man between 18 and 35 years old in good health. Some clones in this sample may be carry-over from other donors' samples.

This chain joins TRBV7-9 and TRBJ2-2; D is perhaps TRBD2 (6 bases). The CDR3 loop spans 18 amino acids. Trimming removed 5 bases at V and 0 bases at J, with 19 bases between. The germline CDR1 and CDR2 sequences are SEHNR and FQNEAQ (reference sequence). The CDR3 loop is CASSNRDGGDANTGELFF. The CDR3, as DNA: TGTGCCAGCAGCAACCGGGACGGCGGGGACGCGAACACCGGGGAGCTGTTTTTT.

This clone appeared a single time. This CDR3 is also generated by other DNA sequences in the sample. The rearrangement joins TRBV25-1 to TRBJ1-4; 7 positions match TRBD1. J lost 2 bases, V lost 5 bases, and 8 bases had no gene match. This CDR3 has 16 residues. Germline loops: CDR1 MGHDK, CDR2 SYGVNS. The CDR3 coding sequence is TGTGCCAGCAGTCGACAGGGAGCAACTACTAATGAAAAACTGTTTTTT. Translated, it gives CASSRQGATTNEKLFF.

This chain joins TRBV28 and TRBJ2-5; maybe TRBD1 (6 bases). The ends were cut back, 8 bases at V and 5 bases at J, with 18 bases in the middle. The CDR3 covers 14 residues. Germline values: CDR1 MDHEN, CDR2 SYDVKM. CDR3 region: CASREGGRGETQYF. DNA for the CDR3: TGTGCCAGCCGAGAAGGGGGACGAGGGGAGACCCAGTACTTC.

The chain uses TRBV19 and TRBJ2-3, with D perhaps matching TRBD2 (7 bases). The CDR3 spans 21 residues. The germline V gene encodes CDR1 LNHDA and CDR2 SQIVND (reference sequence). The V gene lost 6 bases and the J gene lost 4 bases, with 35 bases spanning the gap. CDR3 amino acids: CASRGPRRTETSGIRADTQYF. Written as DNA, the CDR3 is TGTGCCAGTAGGGGACCGAGGAGGACAGAGACAAGCGGGATCAGAGCAGATACGCAGTATTTT.

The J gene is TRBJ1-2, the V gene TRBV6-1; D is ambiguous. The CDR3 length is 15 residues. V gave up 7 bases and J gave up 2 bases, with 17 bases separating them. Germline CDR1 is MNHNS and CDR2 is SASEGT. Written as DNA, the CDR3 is TGTGCCAGCACCGGCAGTGCGATAGAAAACTATGGCTACACCTTC. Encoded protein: CASTGSAIENYGYTF.

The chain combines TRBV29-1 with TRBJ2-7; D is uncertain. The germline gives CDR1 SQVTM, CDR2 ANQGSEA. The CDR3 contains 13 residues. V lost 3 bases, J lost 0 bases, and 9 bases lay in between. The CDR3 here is CSVEFRSSYEQYF. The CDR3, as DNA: TGCAGCGTTGAGTTCAGGAGCTCCTACGAGCAGTACTTC.

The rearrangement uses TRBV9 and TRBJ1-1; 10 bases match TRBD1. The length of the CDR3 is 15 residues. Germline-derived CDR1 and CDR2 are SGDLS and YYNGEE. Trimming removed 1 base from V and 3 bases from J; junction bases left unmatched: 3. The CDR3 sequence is CASSVYDRGHTEAFF. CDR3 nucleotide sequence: TGTGCCAGCAGCGTATATGACAGGGGGCACACTGAAGCTTTCTTT.

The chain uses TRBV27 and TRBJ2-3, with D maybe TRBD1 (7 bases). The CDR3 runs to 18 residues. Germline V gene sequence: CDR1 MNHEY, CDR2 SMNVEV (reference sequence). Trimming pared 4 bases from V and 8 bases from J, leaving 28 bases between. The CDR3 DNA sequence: TGTGCCAGCAGTTCCCTCGGGGAGGAGCCAGGCAACAGGGGTACGCAGTATTTT. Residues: CASSSLGEEPGNRGTQYF.